This T cell receptor (beta chain) was documented in a study of blood T cells in healthy people across ages. Russia was home to the donors, healthy Caucasian individuals aged about 6 to 90. Combining a sample-barcoded 5' primer with a J-beta primer mix, a second PCR ran for about 6 to 12 cycles. Tags on each cDNA molecule came from a template-switch adaptor with 12 random nucleotides. MiXCR, applied by TCRdb to the 5' RACE reads, yields one record per CDR3 protein. The sample carries some 1.5 million distinct CDR3 sequences, over 25% recorded once. This CDR3 is built from 10 residues. CDR1 SQVTM and CDR2 ANQGSEA come from the germline V gene. The V segment lost 7 bases and the J segment 7 bases; nucleotides outside the gene matches: 3. General study findings and limits: Significant beta diversity loss was already apparent by age approximately 42, declining roughly linearly. Diversity figures based on one million T cells were deemed too low.

This clonotype was seen at least ten times. Antigen specificity is unknown. Sequencing was carried out using blood. The TCR originated in a woman in her 30s in good health. The chain has TRBV29-1 and TRBJ1-2; TRBD1 matches at 7 bases. The CDR3 protein is CSADRAGYTF. Here the CDR3 DNA reads TGCAGCGCCGACAGGGCTGGCTACACCTTC.